This T cell receptor beta chain was identified during a study of blood T cell repertoires in COVID-19 (TCRdb year 2020). A note on the overall study: Samples from collaborators originated in the United States, Italy and Spain and spanned both the acute and convalescent phases of COVID-19. The repertoires were released in a freely available public database intended as a resource for research on the immune response to SARS-CoV-2. Deeply sampled blood TCRbeta repertoires from subjects exposed to, actively infected with, or recovered from COVID-19 were included in the dataset. The material from the prospective study consisted of cDNA or gDNA derived from T cells, B-cell-depleted T cells, or PBMCs. The samples were drawn from two sources: the first 160 participants of the ongoing ImmuneRACE study, and 1,200 or so subjects contributed by 6 global collaborators. Where available, HLA class I and class II types were taken from metadata supplied by the sample provider and were not determined by assay-based typing. Nearly every sample came with metadata listing a de-identified subject ID, COVID-19 status, age in years and sex. Study-level results and caveats: How much clinical and demographic metadata was included differed by source and by participant, and the metadata was provided uncurated.

Samples from volunteer blood donors who had recovered from COVID-19 were contributed by a second Seattle source. The collaborating institutions used their own protocols to collect whole blood in K2EDTA tubes. For TCRbeta analysis, collaborator samples were shipped as frozen whole blood, as isolated PBMCs, or as DNA extracted from either sample type. Between the V and J ends, shortened by 2 bases and 0 bases respectively, the junction contains 4 bases. The CDR3 sequence holds 13 residues, the cysteine and phenylalanine included. The kept DNA is CDR3 alone, 39 bases in frame from the first base. For this clone: It lacks a known antigen. No base qualities exist here, and no much larger clone lies one base off it.

TCRbeta CDR3 regions were amplified from genomic DNA by means of the immunoSEQ Assay, a bias-controlled multiplex PCR. As for the authors' bioinformatics: Nucleated cell counts per sample were estimated from amplification of reference gene primers within the assay. Sequence reads were collapsed and filtered to measure the absolute abundance of every unique TCRbeta CDR3 rearrangement. For each sample, productive Simpson clonality was calculated as the square root of Simpson's diversity index over productive rearrangements. The source is immuneACCESS, and TCRdb retained only in-frame sequences with V and J called. Part of the clones is not carried over; for the studies checked, unresolved V genes explain less than half of this, and the remainder is unexplained. V and J calls and clone size follow that table, whereas D and trimming were derived from the DNA. This sample is represented by under 200,000 clones; 70% to 85% of them were singletons. Around 1.2% of the sample lies in the top ten.

Specimen: peripheral blood. The receptor's source is a man between 60 and 75 years old who had recovered from COVID-19. The rearrangement combines TRBV12-3 or TRBV12-4 with TRBJ1-1; the D gene assignment is ambiguous. The DNA sequence reads TGTGCCAGCAGTTTACAGTTGAACACTGAAGCTTTCTTT. Its protein product is CASSLQLNTEAFF.